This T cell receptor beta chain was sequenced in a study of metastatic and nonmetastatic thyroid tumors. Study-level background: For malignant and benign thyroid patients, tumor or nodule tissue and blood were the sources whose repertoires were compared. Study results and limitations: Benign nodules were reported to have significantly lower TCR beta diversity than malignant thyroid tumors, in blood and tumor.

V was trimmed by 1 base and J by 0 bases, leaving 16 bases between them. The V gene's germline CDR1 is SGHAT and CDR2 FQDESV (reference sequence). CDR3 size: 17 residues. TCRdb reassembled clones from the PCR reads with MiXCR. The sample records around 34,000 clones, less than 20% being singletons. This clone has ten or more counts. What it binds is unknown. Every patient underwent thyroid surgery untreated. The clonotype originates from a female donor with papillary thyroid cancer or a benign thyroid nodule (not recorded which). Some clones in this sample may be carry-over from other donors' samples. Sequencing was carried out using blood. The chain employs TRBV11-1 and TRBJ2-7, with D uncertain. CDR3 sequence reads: CASSLGQGTVSSYEQYF. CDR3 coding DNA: TGTGCCAGCAGCTTAGGGCAAGGAACAGTAAGCTCCTACGAGCAGTACTTC.